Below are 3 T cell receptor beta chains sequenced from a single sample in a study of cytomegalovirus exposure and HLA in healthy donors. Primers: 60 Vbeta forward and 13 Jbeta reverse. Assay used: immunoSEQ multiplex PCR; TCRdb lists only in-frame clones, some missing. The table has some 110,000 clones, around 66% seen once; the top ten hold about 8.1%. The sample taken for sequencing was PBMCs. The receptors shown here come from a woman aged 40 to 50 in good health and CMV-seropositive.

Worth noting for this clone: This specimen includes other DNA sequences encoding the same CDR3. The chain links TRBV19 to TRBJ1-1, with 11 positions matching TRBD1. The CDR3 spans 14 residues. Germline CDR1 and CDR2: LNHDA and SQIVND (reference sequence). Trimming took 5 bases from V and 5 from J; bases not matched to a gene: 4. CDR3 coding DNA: TGTGCCAGTAGTCTCGGGACAGGGGGAACTGAAGCTTTCTTT. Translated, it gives CASSLGTGGTEAFF.

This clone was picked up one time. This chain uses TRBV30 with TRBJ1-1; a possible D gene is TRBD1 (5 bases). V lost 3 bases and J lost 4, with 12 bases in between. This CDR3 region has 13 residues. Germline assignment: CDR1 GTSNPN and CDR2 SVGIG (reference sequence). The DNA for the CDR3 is TGTGCCTGGAGCCTGGGGGGTCGCACTGAAGCTTTCTTT. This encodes CAWSLGGRTEAFF. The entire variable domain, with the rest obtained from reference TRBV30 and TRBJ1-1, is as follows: SQTIHQWPATLVQPVGSPLSLECTVEGTSNPNLYWYRQAAGRGLQLLFYSVGIGQISSEVPQNLSASRPQDRQFILSSKKLLLSDSGFYLCAWSLGGRTEAFFGQGTRLTVV.

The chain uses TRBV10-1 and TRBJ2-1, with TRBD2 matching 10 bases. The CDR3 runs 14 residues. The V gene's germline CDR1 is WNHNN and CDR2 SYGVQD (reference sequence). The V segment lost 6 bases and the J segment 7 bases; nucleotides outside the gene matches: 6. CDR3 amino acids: CASSDLAGVNEQFF. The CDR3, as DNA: TGCGCCAGCAGCGATCTAGCGGGGGTAAATGAGCAGTTCTTC.